This TCR beta chain was identified during a study of OX40 agonist ivuxolimab in advanced cancers. Study background: Dose-escalation cases comprised hepatocellular carcinoma, melanoma, renal cell or head and neck cancer. Study-wide points: Some nonresponders likewise displayed low normalized T-cell clonal expansion.

In the case of this clone: The antigen is undetermined.

This CDR3 is built from 16 residues. Per the germline V gene, CDR1 is SGHNT and CDR2 is YYREEE (reference sequence). V dropped 0 bases and J dropped 0; count of bases not matched to a gene: 2. Sequencing was performed with immunoSEQ multiplex PCR; in TCRdb, only in-frame clones are kept and a portion is missing. This table has 65,000 to 85,000 clones, 85% appearing once. The receptor's source is an adult with an advanced solid tumor such as melanoma, head and neck, liver or kidney cancer. Source: CD4+ or CD8+ T cells sorted from blood, taken in a trial of the OX40 agonist ivuxolimab. This rearrangement joins TRBV5-4 to TRBJ2-1, with 8 positions matching TRBD2. CDR3 in amino acids: CASSLGLASSYNEQFF. CDR3 nucleotide sequence: TGTGCCAGCAGCTTGGGACTAGCGAGCTCCTACAATGAGCAGTTCTTC.